The rows below give T cell receptor beta chains drawn from one sample of a study of OX40 agonist ivuxolimab in advanced cancers. TCRdb keeps only in-frame clones here, not all; method: immunoSEQ multiplex PCR. The profile shows around 80,000 clones, about 85% of them singletons. Material: CD4+ or CD8+ T cells sorted from blood, obtained in a trial of the OX40 agonist ivuxolimab. The receptors were gathered from an adult with an advanced solid tumor such as melanoma, head and neck, liver or kidney cancer. Each CDR3 is given with its conserved first and last residue. Each record gives: J gene, D gene, V gene, clone size, CDR3 protein, CDR3 DNA. A D gene is named only where the DNA matches it firmly. Size values are once, few and many counts, or a class for expanded clones, and some rows have none.

J: TRBJ2-3
D: TRBD1
V: TRBV19
size: -
CDR3: CASSRDSSSTDTQYF
DNA: TGTGCCAGTAGTAGGGACAGCAGTAGCACAGATACGCAGTATTTT

J: TRBJ2-7
D: -
V: TRBV27
size: -
CDR3: CASSSLGQGSYEQYF
DNA: TGTGCCAGCAGTTCCCTGGGTCAGGGCTCCTACGAGCAGTACTTC

J: TRBJ1-4
D: -
V: TRBV19
size: -
CDR3: CATGYQGSPVGATNEKLFF
DNA: TGTGCCACAGGATACCAGGGGTCCCCGGTCGGAGCAACTAATGAAAAACTGTTTTTT

J: TRBJ1-2
D: -
V: TRBV11-2
size: -
CDR3: CASSLGGGYTF
DNA: TGTGCCAGCAGCCTCGGCGGTGGCTACACCTTC

J: TRBJ1-2
D: -
V: TRBV5-1
size: few
CDR3: CASSPFLQGNGYTF
DNA: TGCGCCAGCAGCCCTTTCTTACAGGGAAATGGCTACACCTTC

J: TRBJ1-6
D: -
V: TRBV30
size: -
CDR3: CAWSRGGHSNNSPLHF
DNA: TGTGCCTGGAGTAGGGGGGGTCACTCCAATAATTCACCCCTCCACTTT

J: TRBJ2-7
D: -
V: TRBV7-2
size: -
CDR3: CASSLSSYEQYF
DNA: TGTGCCAGCAGTTTGAGCTCCTACGAGCAGTACTTC

J: TRBJ1-1
D: -
V: TRBV5-5
size: -
CDR3: CASSLAGGTTMNTEAFF
DNA: TGTGCCAGCAGCTTGGCCGGGGGGACAACAATGAACACTGAAGCTTTCTTT

J: TRBJ1-2
D: TRBD1
V: TRBV19
size: few
CDR3: CASTRTRGGPGGYTF
DNA: TGTGCCAGTACCCGAACTCGAGGGGGCCCGGGTGGCTACACCTTC

J: TRBJ2-3
D: TRBD2
V: TRBV4-3
size: once
CDR3: CASSQALAGSSTDTQYF
DNA: TGCGCCAGCAGCCAAGCACTAGCGGGGTCTAGCACAGATACGCAGTATTTT

J: TRBJ1-2
D: TRBD1
V: TRBV19
size: -
CDR3: CASSKQGALPYGYTF
DNA: TGTGCCAGTAGTAAACAGGGGGCCCTCCCCTATGGCTACACCTTC

J: TRBJ2-7
D: -
V: TRBV28
size: -
CDR3: CASSSQGLEQYF
DNA: TGTGCCAGCAGTTCTCAGGGGCTCGAGCAGTACTTC

J: TRBJ1-2
D: -
V: TRBV5-1
size: -
CDR3: CASSFRGQNYGYTF
DNA: TGCGCCAGCAGCTTTCGAGGGCAGAACTATGGCTACACCTTC

J: TRBJ2-6
D: -
V: TRBV5-4
size: -
CDR3: CASSSGAGGGLSSGANVLTF
DNA: TGTGCCAGCAGCTCGGGGGCGGGCGGGGGACTGAGCTCTGGGGCCAACGTCCTGACTTTC

J: TRBJ1-4
D: -
V: TRBV2
size: once
CDR3: CATQSQAEKLFF
DNA: TGTGCCACCCAGAGCCAGGCCGAAAAACTGTTTTTT

J: TRBJ2-1
D: TRBD1
V: TRBV9
size: -
CDR3: CASSVGVTGGTSYNEQFF
DNA: TGTGCCAGCAGCGTAGGGGTGACAGGGGGAACCTCCTACAATGAGCAGTTCTTC

J: TRBJ1-1
D: -
V: TRBV29-1
size: -
CDR3: CSVEPLGGLGRFTTEAFF
DNA: TGCAGCGTTGAACCCCTTGGAGGCCTTGGTCGATTTACCACTGAAGCTTTCTTT

J: TRBJ2-5
D: -
V: TRBV7-2
size: few
CDR3: CASSNTFQETQYF
DNA: TGTGCCAGCAGCAATACCTTCCAAGAGACCCAGTACTTC

J: TRBJ1-2
D: -
V: TRBV19
size: -
CDR3: CASTVVATANYGYTF
DNA: TGTGCCAGTACCGTTGTGGCAACGGCTAACTATGGCTACACCTTC

J: TRBJ2-3
D: TRBD2
V: TRBV9
size: -
CDR3: CASSVAFGGAGSDTQYF
DNA: TGTGCCAGCAGCGTAGCATTCGGGGGGGCTGGGTCGGATACGCAGTATTTT

J: TRBJ2-7
D: -
V: TRBV6-5
size: few
CDR3: CASSYFGQRYEQYF
DNA: TGTGCCAGCAGTTACTTTGGACAGCGCTACGAGCAGTACTTC

J: TRBJ2-7
D: TRBD2
V: TRBV19
size: -
CDR3: CASGPGGAYEQYF
DNA: TGTGCCAGTGGGCCGGGGGGGGCCTACGAGCAGTACTTC

J: TRBJ2-2
D: TRBD1
V: TRBV5-1
size: -
CDR3: CASSPGGNTGELFF
DNA: TGCGCCAGCAGTCCAGGGGGCAACACCGGGGAGCTGTTTTTT

J: TRBJ2-1
D: TRBD2
V: TRBV5-4
size: -
CDR3: CASSLGHPGLAGVFHEQFF
DNA: TGTGCCAGCAGCTTGGGACATCCTGGACTAGCGGGAGTGTTCCATGAGCAGTTCTTC

J: TRBJ1-2
D: -
V: TRBV5-4
size: -
CDR3: CASSSGIDNYGYTF
DNA: TGTGCCAGCAGCTCGGGAATTGATAACTATGGCTACACCTTC

J: TRBJ2-1
D: TRBD2
V: TRBV7-3
size: -
CDR3: CASSHLAGGKYNEQFF
DNA: TGTGCCAGCAGCCATTTAGCGGGAGGAAAGTACAATGAGCAGTTCTTC

J: TRBJ1-2
D: -
V: TRBV4-2
size: -
CDR3: CASSQEKGLYGYTF
DNA: TGTGCCAGCAGCCAAGAGAAGGGACTCTATGGCTACACCTTC

J: TRBJ1-2
D: -
V: TRBV29-1
size: -
CDR3: CSLAHRAGGYTF
DNA: TGCAGCCTCGCTCATCGCGCGGGCGGCTACACCTTC

J: TRBJ2-7
D: -
V: TRBV4-1
size: -
CDR3: CASRHRVGGDEQYF
DNA: TGCGCCAGCAGGCACAGGGTAGGAGGGGACGAGCAGTACTTC

J: TRBJ2-5
D: -
V: TRBV6-1
size: once
CDR3: CASSEAPGSVQETQYF
DNA: TGTGCCAGCAGTGAAGCGCCGGGCAGCGTACAAGAGACCCAGTACTTC

J: TRBJ1-2
D: -
V: TRBV6-5
size: -
CDR3: CASSSSNYGYTF
DNA: TGTGCCAGCAGTTCAAGCAACTATGGCTACACCTTC

J: TRBJ1-5
D: TRBD1
V: TRBV2
size: few
CDR3: CASKGDSGVWGQPQHF
DNA: TGTGCCAGCAAGGGGGACAGTGGGGTCTGGGGCCAGCCCCAGCATTTT

J: TRBJ2-7
D: -
V: TRBV19
size: -
CDR3: CASRDVGTRVNEQYF
DNA: TGTGCCAGTAGGGACGTGGGGACGAGAGTCAACGAGCAGTACTTC

J: TRBJ1-3
D: -
V: TRBV11-2
size: few
CDR3: CASSLDLRSLNTIYF
DNA: TGTGCCAGCAGCTTAGATCTTCGAAGCTTAAACACCATATATTTT

J: TRBJ2-3
D: TRBD1
V: TRBV27
size: -
CDR3: CASSRPPGTGSDTQYF
DNA: TGTGCCAGCAGTCGGCCCCCAGGGACAGGGTCAGATACGCAGTATTTT

J: TRBJ2-6
D: TRBD1
V: TRBV5-1
size: -
CDR3: CASSLVGGQGSGANVLTF
DNA: TGCGCCAGCAGCTTGGTGGGCGGACAGGGCTCTGGGGCCAACGTCCTGACTTTC

J: TRBJ2-5
D: TRBD2
V: TRBV11-2
size: -
CDR3: CASSIKRGTPEETQYF
DNA: TGTGCCAGCAGCATTAAGCGGGGGACGCCCGAAGAGACCCAGTACTTC

J: TRBJ1-1
D: -
V: TRBV30
size: -
CDR3: CAWSVEGDTEAFF
DNA: TGTGCCTGGAGTGTGGAGGGCGACACTGAAGCTTTCTTT

J: TRBJ1-1
D: TRBD1
V: TRBV12-5
size: -
CDR3: CASGLGGSYTEAFF
DNA: TGTGCTAGTGGTTTAGGGGGCTCCTACACTGAAGCTTTCTTT